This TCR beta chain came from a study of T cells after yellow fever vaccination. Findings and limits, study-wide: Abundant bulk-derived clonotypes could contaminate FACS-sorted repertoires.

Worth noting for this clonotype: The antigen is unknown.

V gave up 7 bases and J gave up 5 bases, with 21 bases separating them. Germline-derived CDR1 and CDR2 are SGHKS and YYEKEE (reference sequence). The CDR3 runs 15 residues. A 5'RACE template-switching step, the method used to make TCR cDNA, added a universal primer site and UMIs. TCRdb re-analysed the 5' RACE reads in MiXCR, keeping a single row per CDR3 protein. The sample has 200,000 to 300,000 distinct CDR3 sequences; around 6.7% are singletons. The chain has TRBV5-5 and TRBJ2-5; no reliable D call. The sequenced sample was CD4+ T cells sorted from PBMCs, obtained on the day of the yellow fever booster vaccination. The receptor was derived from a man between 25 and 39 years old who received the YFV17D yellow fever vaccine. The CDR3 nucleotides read TGTGCCAGCTATCTCGCCCCCCAGGCTTCGGAGACCCAGTACTTC. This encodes CASYLAPQASETQYF.